The clone carrying this T cell receptor beta chain has just a few counts. The antigen remains unidentified. TCRdb analysed the 5' RACE reads with MiXCR anew, one entry per CDR3 protein. The sample consists of 350,000 or so distinct CDR3 sequences, more than 20% of them appearing once. The sample originates from a study of T-cell memory formation after mild COVID-19. About the research overall: Largely donor-specific sequence clusters came from a couple of donors.

Overall study findings and caveats: Mainly CM and EM harbored the contracting CD4+ clones; mainly EMRA harbored the CD8+ ones. Later expanders leaned CD4+, whereas clones that contracted between day 15 and 85 were balanced CD4/CD8.

Sequencing was done on a sample of PBMCs or a T cell subset sorted from them (not recorded which). This receptor was taken from an adult woman who had mild COVID-19 (a few samples of this study predate the infection). Cell type and time point are not known.

The CDR3: CASSSVGNSGNTIYF. The CDR3 bases are TGTGCCAGCAGTTCGGTGGGCAACTCTGGAAACACCATATATTTT. This chain uses TRBV12-3 or TRBV12-4 with TRBJ1-3, with no clear D. The CDR3 length is 15 residues. The germline V and J ends were trimmed by 4 bases and 0 bases, with 10 bases remaining between them.